Shown below are 3 T cell receptor beta chains from a single sample sequenced in a study. Amplification of TRBV12-4/TRBJ1-2 clonotypes used adaptor-ligated barcode primers. TCRdb re-analysed the multiplex PCR reads in MiXCR, keeping a single row per CDR3 protein. The sample yields hundreds of distinct CDR3 sequences, around 3.4% seen once. Sequencing was carried out using naive CD4+ T cells sorted from blood. Subset: naive CD4+ T cells, CD4+CD45RA+CD25-. Receptors were obtained from a female donor with breast cancer.

By share of the sample, this clonotype is large. The J gene is TRBJ1-2, the V gene TRBV12-3 or TRBV12-4; D gene unclear. V dropped 11 bases and J dropped 7 bases, with 20 bases sitting between them. This CDR3 is built from 13 residues. The CDR3 region has the DNA TGTGCCGTAGTGGGAGCGGCTTATCTTGGCTACACCTTC. It specifies CAVVGAAYLGYTF.

By share, this clonotype ranks as large. The chain uses TRBV12-3 or TRBV12-4 and TRBJ1-2; perhaps TRBD1 as D (6 bases). The CDR3 extends over 13 amino acids. Trimming stripped 6 bases from V and 4 bases from J, with 12 bases between. The CDR3 region is CASSQKQGYGYTF. The CDR3 nucleotides read TGTGCCAGCAGCCAGAAACAGGGCTATGGCTACACCTTC.

By its share, this clonotype is medium-sized. The chain is built from TRBV12-3 or TRBV12-4 and TRBJ1-2; D is undetermined. Trimming stripped 8 bases from V and 5 bases from J, with 15 bases between. The CDR3 covers 13 residues. The CDR3 nucleotides are TGTGCCAGCTCACGAGCAGGCCCTTATGGCTACACCTTC. Translated: CASSRAGPYGYTF.